This T cell receptor beta chain comes out of a study of Ad26.COV2.S vaccination and SARS-CoV-2 variants. Study-level findings and limits: The study found higher spike-specific TCR breadth in vaccine than placebo recipients.

The treatment was: 15 to 20 received Ad26.COV2.S at low or high dose, single or two shots; 5 received placebo; per-sample allocation not given. Samples analyzed were those drawn on day 63 after the first vaccine or placebo injection. Within Boston, the person who donated was an adult of 18-55 years. The vaccine antigen was prefusion-stabilized Wuhan SARS-CoV-2 spike. About this clone itself: Its antigen is unidentified.

The CDR3 is 15 residues long. The germline CDR1 and CDR2 sequences are SGHRS and YFSETQ. Between the trimmed V and J ends, which lost 0 bases and 1 base, there was a span of 7 bases. Data came from immunoSEQ multiplex PCR; TCRdb stores just in-frame clones and leaves some out. Here the sample spans 300,000 to 350,000 clones, about 87% being singletons. The chain couples TRBV5-1 to TRBJ2-2; tentative D call: TRBD1 (5 bases). This clonotype originated in a person between 18 and 65 years old who received the Ad26.COV2.S COVID-19 vaccine or a placebo. Sequencing was performed on peripheral blood, taken in a trial of Ad26.COV2.S vaccine versus placebo. CDR3 in amino acids: CASSLADRNTGELFF. For the CDR3, the DNA is TGCGCCAGCAGCTTGGCCGACAGGAACACCGGGGAGCTGTTTTTT.